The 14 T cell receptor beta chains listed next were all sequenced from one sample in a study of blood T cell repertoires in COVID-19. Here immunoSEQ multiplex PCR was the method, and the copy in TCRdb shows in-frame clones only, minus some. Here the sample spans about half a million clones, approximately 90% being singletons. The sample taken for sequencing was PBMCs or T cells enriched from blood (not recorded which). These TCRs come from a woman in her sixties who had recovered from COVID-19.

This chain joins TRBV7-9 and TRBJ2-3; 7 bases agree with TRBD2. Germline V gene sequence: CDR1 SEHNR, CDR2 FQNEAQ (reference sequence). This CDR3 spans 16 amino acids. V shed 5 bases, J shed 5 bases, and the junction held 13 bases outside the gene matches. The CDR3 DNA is TGTGCCAGCAGCATAAACCTCCGGGGCGGGGGAGATACGCAGTATTTT. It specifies CASSINLRGGGDTQYF.

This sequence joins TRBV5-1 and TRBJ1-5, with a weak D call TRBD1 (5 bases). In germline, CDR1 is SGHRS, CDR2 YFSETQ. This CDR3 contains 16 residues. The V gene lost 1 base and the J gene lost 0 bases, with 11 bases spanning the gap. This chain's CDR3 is CASSLTGNYSNQPQHF. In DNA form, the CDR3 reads TGCGCCAGCAGCTTGACAGGAAATTATAGCAATCAGCCCCAGCATTTT. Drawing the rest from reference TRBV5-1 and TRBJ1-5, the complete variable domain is KAGVTQTPRYLIKTRGQQVTLSCSPISGHRSVSWYQQTPGQGLQFLFEYFSETQRNKGNFPGRFSGRQFSNSRSEMNVSTLELGDSALYLCASSLTGNYSNQPQHFGDGTRLSIL.

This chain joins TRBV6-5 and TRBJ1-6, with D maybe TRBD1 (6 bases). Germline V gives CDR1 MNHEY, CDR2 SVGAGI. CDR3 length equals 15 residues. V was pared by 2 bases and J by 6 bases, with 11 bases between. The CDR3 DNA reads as TGTGCCAGCAGTTACAGCGACAGGTTTAATTCACCCCTCCACTTT. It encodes CASSYSDRFNSPLHF.

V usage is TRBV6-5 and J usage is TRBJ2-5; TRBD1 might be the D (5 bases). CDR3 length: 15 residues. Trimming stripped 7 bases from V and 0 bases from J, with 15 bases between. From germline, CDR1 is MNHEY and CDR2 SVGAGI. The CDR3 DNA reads TGTGCCAGCACCTTGTCAGGGTCGTACCAAGAGACCCAGTACTTC. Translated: CASTLSGSYQETQYF.

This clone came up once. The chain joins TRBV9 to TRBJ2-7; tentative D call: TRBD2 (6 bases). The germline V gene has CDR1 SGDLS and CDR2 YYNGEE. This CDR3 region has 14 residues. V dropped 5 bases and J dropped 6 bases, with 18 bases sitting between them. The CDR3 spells CASRETVGRCEQYV. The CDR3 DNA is TGTGCCAGCAGGGAAACAGTCGGGAGATGCGAGCAGTACGTC.

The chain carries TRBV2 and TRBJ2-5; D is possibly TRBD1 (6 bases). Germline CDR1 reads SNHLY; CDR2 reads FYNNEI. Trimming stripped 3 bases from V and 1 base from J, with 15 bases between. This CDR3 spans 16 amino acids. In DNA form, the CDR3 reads TGTGCCAGCAGTGACCCGGACAGAGTGACCCAAGAGACCCAGTACTTC. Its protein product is CASSDPDRVTQETQYF.

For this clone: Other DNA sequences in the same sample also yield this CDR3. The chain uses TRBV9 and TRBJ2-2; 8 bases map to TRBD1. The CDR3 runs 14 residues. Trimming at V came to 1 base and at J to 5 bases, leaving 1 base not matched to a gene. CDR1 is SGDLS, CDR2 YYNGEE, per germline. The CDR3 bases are TGTGCCAGCAGCGTACAGGGGGCAACCGGGGAGCTGTTTTTT. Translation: CASSVQGATGELFF.

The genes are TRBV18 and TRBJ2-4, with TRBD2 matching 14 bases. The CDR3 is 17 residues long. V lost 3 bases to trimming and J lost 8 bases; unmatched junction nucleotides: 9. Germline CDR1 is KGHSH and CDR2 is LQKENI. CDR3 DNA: TGTGCCAGCTCACCCCGAGGACTAGCGGGGGGCGTGGACATTCAGTACTTC. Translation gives CASSPRGLAGGVDIQYF. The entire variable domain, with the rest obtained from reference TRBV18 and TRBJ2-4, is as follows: NAGVMQNPRHLVRRRGQEARLRCSPMKGHSHVYWYRQLPEEGLKFMVYLQKENIIDESGMPKERFSAEFPKEGPSILRIQQVVRGDSAAYFCASSPRGLAGGVDIQYFGAGTRLSVL.

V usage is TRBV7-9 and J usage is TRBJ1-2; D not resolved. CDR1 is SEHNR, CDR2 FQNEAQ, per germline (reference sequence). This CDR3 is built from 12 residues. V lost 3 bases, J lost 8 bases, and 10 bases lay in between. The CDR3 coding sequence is TGTGCCAGCAGCTTGTTGTCTAGAGGCTACACCTTC. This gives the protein CASSLLSRGYTF.

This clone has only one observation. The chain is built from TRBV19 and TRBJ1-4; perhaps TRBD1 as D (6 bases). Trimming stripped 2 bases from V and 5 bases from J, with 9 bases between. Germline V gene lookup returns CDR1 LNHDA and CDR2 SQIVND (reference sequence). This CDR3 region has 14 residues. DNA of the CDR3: TGTGCCAGTAGTATAAGGACAGAGAATGAAAAACTGTTTTTT. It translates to CASSIRTENEKLFF.

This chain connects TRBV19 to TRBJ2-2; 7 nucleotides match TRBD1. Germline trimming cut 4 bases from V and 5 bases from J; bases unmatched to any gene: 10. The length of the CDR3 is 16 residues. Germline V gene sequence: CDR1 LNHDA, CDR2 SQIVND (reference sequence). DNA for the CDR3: TGTGCCAGTAGTAGACAGGGAAATATACCTACCGGGGAGCTGTTTTTT. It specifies CASSRQGNIPTGELFF.

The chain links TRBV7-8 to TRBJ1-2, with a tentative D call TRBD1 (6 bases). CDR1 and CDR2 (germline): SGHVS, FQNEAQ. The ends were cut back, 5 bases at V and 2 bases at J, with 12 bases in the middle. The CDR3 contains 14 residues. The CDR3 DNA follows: TGTGCCAGCAGCACCAGGACAGTCAACTATGGCTACACCTTC. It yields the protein CASSTRTVNYGYTF.

CDR3 in DNA: TGTGCCAGCAGCCAAATTACCCCGACTGACAGTTCTGAAGCTTTCTTT. Its translation is CASSQITPTDSSEAFF. This chain connects TRBV14 to TRBJ1-1; weak D call: TRBD1 (5 bases). CDR3 length: 16 amino acids. V was trimmed by 2 bases and J by 6 bases, leaving 19 bases between them. Germline assignment: CDR1 SGHDN and CDR2 FVKESK.

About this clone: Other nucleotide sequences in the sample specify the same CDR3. CDR3 nucleotide sequence: TGTGCCAGTAGTATAGGAGGGCCCCAGCATTTT. It yields the protein CASSIGGPQHF. The chain is built from TRBV19 and TRBJ1-5; D is undetermined. The germline CDR1 and CDR2 sequences are LNHDA and SQIVND (reference sequence). CDR3 length: 11 residues. Trimming stripped 1 base from V and 9 bases from J, with 4 bases between.